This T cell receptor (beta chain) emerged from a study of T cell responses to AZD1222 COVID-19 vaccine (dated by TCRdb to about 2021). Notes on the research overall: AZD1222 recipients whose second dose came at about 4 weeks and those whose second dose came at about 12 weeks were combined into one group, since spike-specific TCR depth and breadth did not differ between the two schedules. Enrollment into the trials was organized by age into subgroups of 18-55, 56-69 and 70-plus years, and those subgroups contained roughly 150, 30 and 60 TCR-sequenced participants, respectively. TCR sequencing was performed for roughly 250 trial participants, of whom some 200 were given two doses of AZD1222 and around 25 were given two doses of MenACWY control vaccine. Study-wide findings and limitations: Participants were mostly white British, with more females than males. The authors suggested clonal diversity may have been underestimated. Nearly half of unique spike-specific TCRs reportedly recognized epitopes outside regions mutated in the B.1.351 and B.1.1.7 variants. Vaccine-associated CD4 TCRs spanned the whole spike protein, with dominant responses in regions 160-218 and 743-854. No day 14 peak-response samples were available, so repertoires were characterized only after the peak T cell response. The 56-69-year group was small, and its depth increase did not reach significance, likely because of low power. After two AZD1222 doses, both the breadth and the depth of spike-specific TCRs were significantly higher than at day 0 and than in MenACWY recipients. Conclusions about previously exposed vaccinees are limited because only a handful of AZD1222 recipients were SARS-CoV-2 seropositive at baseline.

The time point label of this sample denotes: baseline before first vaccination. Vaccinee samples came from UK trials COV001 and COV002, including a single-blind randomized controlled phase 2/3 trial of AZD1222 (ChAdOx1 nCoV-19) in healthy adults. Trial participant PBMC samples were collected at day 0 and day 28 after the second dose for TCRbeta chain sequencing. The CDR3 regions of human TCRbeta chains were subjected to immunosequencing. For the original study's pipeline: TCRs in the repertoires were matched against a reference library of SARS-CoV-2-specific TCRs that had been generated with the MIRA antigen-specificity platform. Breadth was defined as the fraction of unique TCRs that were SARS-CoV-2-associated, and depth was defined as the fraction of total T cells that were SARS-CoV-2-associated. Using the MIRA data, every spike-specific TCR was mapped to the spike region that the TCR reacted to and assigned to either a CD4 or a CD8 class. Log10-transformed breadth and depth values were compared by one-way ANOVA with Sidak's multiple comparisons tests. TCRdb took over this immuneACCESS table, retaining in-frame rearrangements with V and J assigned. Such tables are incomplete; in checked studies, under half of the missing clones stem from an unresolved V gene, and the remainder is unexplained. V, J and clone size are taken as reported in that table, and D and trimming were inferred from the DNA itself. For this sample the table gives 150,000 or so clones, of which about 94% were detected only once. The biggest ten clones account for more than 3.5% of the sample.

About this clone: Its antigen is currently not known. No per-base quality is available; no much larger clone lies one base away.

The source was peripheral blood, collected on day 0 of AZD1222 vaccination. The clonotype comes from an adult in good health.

The CDR3 region has the sequence CASSPLAGGPFDEQYF. The DNA sequence is TGTGCCAGCAGCCCGCTAGCGGGAGGGCCGTTCGACGAGCAGTACTTC. The V gene is TRBV7-2 and the J gene is TRBJ2-7; 12 nucleotides in the junction match TRBD2. From the cysteine up to the phenylalanine, the CDR3 has a length of 16 residues. Only CDR3 DNA remains: 48 bases, in frame from the first base. Trimmed from V: 5 bases; trimmed from J: 5 bases; junction bases lacking a gene match: 10. The germline V gene encodes CDR1 SGHTA and CDR2 FQGNSA.